Below, 26 T cell receptor beta chains from the same sample are listed, as sequenced in a study of control samples from healthy donors and cancer patients. Profiling relied on immunoSEQ multiplex PCR, and the TCRdb table lists in-frame clones only, not all of them. The sample includes 130,000 to 150,000 clones, over 85% seen only once; the top ten take roughly 5.7%. Sequencing used blood. Receptor source: a young man in good health.

The gene calls are TRBV5-1 and TRBJ1-3, with TRBD1 matching 10 bases. The CDR3 is 17 amino acids. The germline gives CDR1 SGHRS, CDR2 YFSETQ. With V trimmed by 0 bases and J by 0 bases, 3 bases remained unmatched. This CDR3 is CASSLEGTGDSGNTIYF. In nucleotides, the CDR3 is TGCGCCAGCAGCTTGGAAGGGACAGGGGACTCTGGAAACACCATATATTTT.

The CDR3 loop reads CASSLGSTGGEAFF. The CDR3 DNA reads TGTGCCAGCAGCTTGGGGTCGACAGGGGGTGAAGCTTTCTTT. The chain has TRBV7-9 and TRBJ1-1; 9 bases line up with TRBD1. J lost 7 bases, V lost 3 bases, and 6 bases had no gene match. CDR3 size: 14 residues. Germline CDR1 and CDR2: SEHNR and FQNEAQ (reference sequence). Variable domain in full (rest from reference TRBV7-9 and TRBJ1-1): DTGVSQNPRHKITKRGQNVTFRCDPISEHNRLYWYRQTLGQGPEFLTYFQNEAQLEKSRLLSDRFSAERPKGSFSTLEIQRTEQGDSAMYLCASSLGSTGGEAFFGQGTRLTVV.

V usage is TRBV6-6 and J usage is TRBJ1-1; D might be TRBD1 (5 bases). V gave up 5 bases and J gave up 5 bases, with 30 bases separating them. The CDR3 contains 19 residues. Germline V CDR1 and CDR2: MNHNY, SVGAGI (reference sequence). The CDR3 DNA sequence: TGTGCCAGCAGTCTACCCCGAATGGGGGGGGGAGATTATTGGACTGAAGCTTTCTTT. Translated, it gives CASSLPRMGGGDYWTEAFF.

The chain recombines TRBV25-1 with TRBJ2-1; D remains unclear. This CDR3 spans 13 amino acids. CDR1 and CDR2 (germline): MGHDK, SYGVNS. Deletions cut 4 bases from V and 0 bases from J, with 4 bases between. CDR3 coding DNA: TGTGCCAGCAGTGCAACCTCCTACAATGAGCAGTTCTTC. This translates into CASSATSYNEQFF.

J is TRBJ2-7 and V is TRBV7-3; no firm D call. V was clipped by 2 bases and J by 7 bases, with 15 bases between them. CDR1 SGHTA and CDR2 FQGTGA come from the germline V gene. This CDR3 has 14 amino acids. CDR3 sequence (DNA): TGTGCCAGCAGCTTATATCTGGGCCCTTGGGAGCAGTACTTC. The encoded protein is CASSLYLGPWEQYF.

This clone has just one count. The chain employs TRBV30 and TRBJ2-1; D gene unclear. The CDR3 has 11 residues. From germline, CDR1 is GTSNPN and CDR2 SVGIG (reference sequence). CDR3 DNA sequence: TGTGGATCTAGGTCCTACAATGAGCAGTTCTTC. Protein sequence: CGSRSYNEQFF.

The chain joins TRBV30 to TRBJ1-2; D gene unclear. The CDR3 runs 12 residues. V was clipped by 4 bases and J by 8 bases, with 14 bases between them. In germline, CDR1 is GTSNPN, CDR2 SVGIG (reference sequence). CDR3 nucleotides: TGTGCCTGGACGAAGAGTTTCTTGGGCTACACCTTC. Its translation: CAWTKSFLGYTF.

The chain has TRBV24-1 and TRBJ1-5, with 7 bases fitting TRBD1. V was pared by 3 bases and J by 4 bases, with 5 bases of the junction left unmatched. In germline, CDR1 is KGHDR, CDR2 SFDVKD. This CDR3 comprises 15 residues. This CDR3 is CATSDRTGANQPQHF. CDR3 nucleotide sequence: TGTGCCACCAGTGATCGAACAGGGGCGAATCAGCCCCAGCATTTT.

The chain is built from TRBV9 and TRBJ2-1; 8 bases fit TRBD2. CDR3 size: 17 residues. Germline V gene sequence: CDR1 SGDLS, CDR2 YYNGEE. Trimming removed 3 bases from V and 4 bases from J; junction bases left unmatched: 12. The CDR3 DNA follows: TGTGCCAGCAGCGCTCCTTCGGGAGCGGGAGTGTACAATGAGCAGTTCTTC. The encoded protein is CASSAPSGAGVYNEQFF. The whole variable domain, remainder taken from reference TRBV9 and TRBJ2-1, is DSGVTQTPKHLITATGQRVTLRCSPRSGDLSVYWYQQSLDQGLQFLIQYYNGEERAKGNILERFSAQQFPDLHSELNLSSLELGDSALYFCASSAPSGAGVYNEQFFGPGTRLTVL.

This chain connects TRBV10-3 to TRBJ2-3; D may be TRBD1 (6 bases). V lost 5 bases to trimming and J lost 1 base, with 13 bases between them. CDR3 length: 15 residues. Germline CDR1 and CDR2: ENHRY and SYGVKD. The CDR3 DNA sequence: TGTGCCATCAGTACTACAGGGATGGGCACAGATACGCAGTATTTT. Protein product: CAISTTGMGTDTQYF.

V and J are TRBV7-8 and TRBJ1-1, with D perhaps matching TRBD1 (6 bases). Germline V lookup: CDR1 SGHVS, CDR2 FQNEAQ. This CDR3 spans 15 amino acids. V was shortened by 3 bases and J by 5 bases, with 16 bases between the two germline ends. CDR3 sequence: CASSFPDPGATEAFF. DNA for the CDR3: TGTGCCAGCAGCTTTCCCGACCCAGGGGCTACTGAAGCTTTCTTT. Filled out from reference TRBV7-8 and TRBJ1-1, the complete variable domain reads GAGVSQSPRYKVAKRGQDVALRCDPISGHVSLFWYQQALGQGPEFLTYFQNEAQLDKSGLPSDRFFAERPEGSVSTLKIQRTQQEDSAVYLCASSFPDPGATEAFFGQGTRLTVV.

The chain recombines TRBV12-5 with TRBJ1-1, with 8 bases that match TRBD1. Germline trimming cut 2 bases from V and 4 bases from J; bases unmatched to any gene: 6. The CDR3 covers 15 residues. Germline loops: CDR1 LGHNT, CDR2 FRNRAP. CDR3 protein: CASGLPQDRVTEAFF. CDR3 in DNA: TGTGCTAGTGGTTTGCCACAGGACAGGGTCACTGAAGCTTTCTTT.

The rearrangement uses TRBV9 and TRBJ1-1; no clear D. CDR1 is SGDLS, CDR2 YYNGEE, per germline. Trimming shortened V by 3 bases and J by 1 base, and 10 bases separated the two germline ends. The CDR3 is 14 residues long. CDR3 sequence reads: CASSADPGNTEAFF. CDR3 DNA: TGTGCCAGCAGCGCAGACCCAGGGAACACTGAAGCTTTCTTT.

The rearrangement joins TRBV18 to TRBJ1-2; no reliable D call. The CDR3 runs to 13 residues. CDR1 and CDR2 from the germline V gene are KGHSH and LQKENI. V shed 3 bases and J shed 4 bases, with 9 bases lying between them. The CDR3 sequence is CASSPDGAYGYTF. The CDR3 DNA reads as TGTGCCAGCTCACCCGACGGAGCCTATGGCTACACCTTC.

This clone was recorded once. The CDR3 protein is CASSTSGGVNTGELFF. In nucleotides, the CDR3 is TGCGCCAGCAGTACTAGCGGGGGGGTTAACACCGGGGAGCTGTTTTTT. J is TRBJ2-2 and V is TRBV10-2; 13 nucleotides match TRBD2. CDR1 is WSHSY and CDR2 is SAAADI in the germline V gene. The CDR3 contains 16 residues. V dropped 5 bases and J dropped 2; count of bases not matched to a gene: 2.

This clone was counted a single time. Other DNA sequences from this sample encode an identical CDR3 as well. This rearrangement joins TRBV30 to TRBJ1-2; no firm D call. CDR1 GTSNPN and CDR2 SVGIG come from the germline V gene (reference sequence). The CDR3 is 13 residues long. V was cut by 0 bases and J by 4 bases, with 9 bases left in between. The DNA for the CDR3 is TGTGCCTGGAGTGTAGTGGGTAGCTATGGCTACACCTTC. Its translation is CAWSVVGSYGYTF.

This clone was seen a handful of times. CDR3 sequence: CATSPSSRQGAYYGYTF. The DNA for the CDR3 is TGTGCCACCAGCCCTTCCAGTCGACAGGGGGCTTACTATGGCTACACCTTC. The rearrangement uses TRBV24-1 and TRBJ1-2; TRBD1 agrees at 10 bases. V shed 7 bases and J 3 bases; nucleotides not matched to a gene: 13. The length of the CDR3 is 17 residues. In germline, CDR1 is KGHDR, CDR2 SFDVKD.

This chain connects TRBV19 to TRBJ1-4; 9 bases match TRBD1. Germline CDR1 is LNHDA and CDR2 is SQIVND (reference sequence). The CDR3 is made up of 16 amino acids. V trimming: 3 bases; J trimming: 6 bases; junction bases outside the gene matches: 8. The CDR3, as DNA: TGTGCCAGTAGTATCGGTCGGGACAGGGCCGATGAAAAACTGTTTTTT. It encodes CASSIGRDRADEKLFF.

The chain couples TRBV18 to TRBJ2-1; possibly TRBD2 for D (7 bases). The ends were cut back, 2 bases at V and 9 bases at J, with 17 bases in the middle. The germline V gene encodes CDR1 KGHSH and CDR2 LQKENI. CDR3 length: 15 amino acids. The CDR3 sequence: CASSPGGGPNGEQFF. In DNA form, the CDR3 reads TGTGCCAGCTCACCAGGGGGGGGCCCCAATGGTGAGCAGTTCTTC.

This rearrangement joins TRBV13 to TRBJ1-3; D uncertain. Germline CDR1 reads PRHDT; CDR2 reads FYEKMQ (reference sequence). Trimming took 1 base from V and 4 from J, leaving 14 bases between them. The CDR3 runs 16 residues. The CDR3 DNA follows: TGTGCCAGCAGCTTAGAAGGGCGGTTTTCAGGAAACACCATATATTTT. It specifies CASSLEGRFSGNTIYF.

The V gene is TRBV11-3, the J gene TRBJ2-7, with unresolved D. V was trimmed by 0 bases and J by 3 bases, leaving 6 bases between them. The CDR3 consists of 13 residues. The germline gives CDR1 SGHNT, CDR2 YENEEA. The chain's CDR3 is CASSLDDNYEQYF. The CDR3 nucleotides are TGTGCCAGCAGCTTAGATGACAACTACGAGCAGTACTTC.

CDR3 in DNA: TGTGCCAGCAGCTTATCCAGCGGGAATGGAGTAGATACGCAGTATTTT. Its protein product is CASSLSSGNGVDTQYF. The chain combines TRBV7-2 with TRBJ2-3; 7 nucleotides align to TRBD2. This CDR3 spans 16 amino acids. Germline assignment: CDR1 SGHTA and CDR2 FQGNSA. V trimming: 2 bases; J trimming: 5 bases; junction bases outside the gene matches: 10.

The chain recombines TRBV11-2 with TRBJ2-1; D is ambiguous. Germline values: CDR1 SGHAT, CDR2 FQNNGV. The CDR3 contains 11 residues. V was cut by 3 bases and J by 9 bases, with 6 bases left in between. The CDR3 DNA is TGTGCCAGCAGCTTCGGGCCTGAGCAGTTCTTC. Its translation: CASSFGPEQFF.

The gene calls are TRBV6-6 and TRBJ2-5, with D uncertain. V lost 3 bases and J 5 bases, leaving 13 bases between the germline ends. Germline loops: CDR1 MNHNY, CDR2 SVGAGI (reference sequence). The CDR3 runs 14 residues. The CDR3 loop is CASSYFPRVETQYF. Written as DNA, the CDR3 is TGTGCCAGCAGTTATTTTCCACGGGTGGAGACCCAGTACTTC.

The CDR3 spells CAISVGGPLSNQPQHF. As DNA, the CDR3 is TGTGCCATCAGTGTGGGTGGTCCCCTTAGCAATCAGCCCCAGCATTTT. The V gene is TRBV10-3, the J gene TRBJ1-5; no reliable D call. The V gene's germline CDR1 is ENHRY and CDR2 SYGVKD. The CDR3 loop spans 16 amino acids. V lost 4 bases and J lost 0, with 13 bases in between.

The rearrangement uses TRBV27 and TRBJ1-2, with D maybe TRBD1 (5 bases). V dropped 5 bases and J dropped 2 bases, with 9 bases sitting between them. Germline CDR1 MNHEY, CDR2 SMNVEV (reference sequence). The CDR3 spans 13 residues. CDR3 protein: CASSARGNYGYTF. Here the CDR3 DNA reads TGTGCCAGCAGTGCCCGGGGGAACTATGGCTACACCTTC.